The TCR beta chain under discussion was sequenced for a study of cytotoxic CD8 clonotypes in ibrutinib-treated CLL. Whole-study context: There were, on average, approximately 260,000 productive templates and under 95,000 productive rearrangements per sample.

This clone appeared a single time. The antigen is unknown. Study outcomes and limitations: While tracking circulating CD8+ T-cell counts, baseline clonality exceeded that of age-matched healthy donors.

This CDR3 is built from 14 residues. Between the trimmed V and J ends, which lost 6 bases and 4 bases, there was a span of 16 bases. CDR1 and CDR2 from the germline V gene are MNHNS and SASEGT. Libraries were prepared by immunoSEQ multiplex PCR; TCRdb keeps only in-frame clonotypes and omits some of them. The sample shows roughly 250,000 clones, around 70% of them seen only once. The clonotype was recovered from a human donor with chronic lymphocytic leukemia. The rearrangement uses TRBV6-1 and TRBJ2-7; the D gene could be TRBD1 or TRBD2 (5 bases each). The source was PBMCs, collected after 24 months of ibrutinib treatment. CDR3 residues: CASSPGPSAYEQYF. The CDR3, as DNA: TGTGCCAGCAGCCCGGGACCTAGTGCTTACGAGCAGTACTTC.